This TCR beta chain is drawn from a study of T cells in tumors after PD-1 blockade. Turning to the study itself: Patients received pembrolizumab 200 mg every 3 weeks or cemiplimab 350 mg every 2 weeks. During anti-PD-1 treatment, some patients continued daily vismodegib 150 mg. Whole-study findings and limits: Blood contained about 45% of the tumor's TCR clonotypes.

Germline-derived CDR1 and CDR2 are MNHEY and SMNVEV (reference sequence). This CDR3 contains 16 residues. J was trimmed by 3 bases and V by 5 bases; bases with no gene match: 8. Genomic DNA template from tumor biopsies or peripheral blood, roughly 616 ng to 6,004 ng input. A word on this clone: Its antigen is still unknown.

Using immunoSEQ multiplex PCR, the repertoire was profiled, and TCRdb retains in-frame clones only, with some absent. The repertoire holds about 25,000 clones, 65% to 85% seen once, with around 12% in the top ten. The TCR originated in a human donor with basal cell carcinoma. Sequences were derived from PBMCs, sampled after anti-PD-1 treatment. The J gene is TRBJ1-5, the V gene TRBV27; 9 positions match TRBD1. In DNA form, the CDR3 reads TGTGCCAGCAGTGCCGGGACAGGGAGGTCCAATCAGCCCCAGCATTTT. Its translation is CASSAGTGRSNQPQHF.